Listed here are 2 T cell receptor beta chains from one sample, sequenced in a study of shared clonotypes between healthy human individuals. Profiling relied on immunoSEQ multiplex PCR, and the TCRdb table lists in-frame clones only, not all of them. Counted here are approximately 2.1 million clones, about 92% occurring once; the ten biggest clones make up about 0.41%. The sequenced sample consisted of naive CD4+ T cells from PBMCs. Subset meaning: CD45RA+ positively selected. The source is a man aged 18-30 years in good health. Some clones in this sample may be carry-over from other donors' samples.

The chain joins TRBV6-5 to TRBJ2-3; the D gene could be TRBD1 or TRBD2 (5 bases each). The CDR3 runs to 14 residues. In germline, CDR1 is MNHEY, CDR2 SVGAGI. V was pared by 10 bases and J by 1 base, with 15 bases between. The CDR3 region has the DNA TGTGCCACACGACGGGACGGCGGCACAGATACGCAGTATTTT. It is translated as CATRRDGGTDTQYF.

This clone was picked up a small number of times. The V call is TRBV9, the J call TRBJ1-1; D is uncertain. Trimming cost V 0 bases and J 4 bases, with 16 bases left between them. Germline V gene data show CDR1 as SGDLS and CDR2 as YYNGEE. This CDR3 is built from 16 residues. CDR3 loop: CASSVVPRDVGTEAFF. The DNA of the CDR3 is TGTGCCAGCAGCGTAGTTCCCCGGGATGTCGGCACTGAAGCTTTCTTT.